This T cell receptor beta chain appears in the sequencing data of a study of shared clonotypes between healthy human individuals. V gave up 5 bases and J gave up 2 bases; unmatched junction bases: 3. The germline V gene has CDR1 MNHNS and CDR2 SASEGT. The CDR3 extends over 14 amino acids. Repertoires were generated with immunoSEQ multiplex PCR, while TCRdb's copy carries only in-frame clones and drops some. The data hold roughly 500,000 clones, with roughly 80% observed a single time. The sequenced sample was PBMCs. The V gene is TRBV6-1, the J gene TRBJ1-5, with 7 bases aligning to TRBD1. The TCR sequence derives from a woman in her thirties or forties in good health. Some clones in this sample may be carry-over from other donors' samples. The CDR3: CASSTTGGNQPQHF. CDR3 nucleotide sequence: TGTGCCAGCAGTACAACAGGGGGCAATCAGCCCCAGCATTTT.